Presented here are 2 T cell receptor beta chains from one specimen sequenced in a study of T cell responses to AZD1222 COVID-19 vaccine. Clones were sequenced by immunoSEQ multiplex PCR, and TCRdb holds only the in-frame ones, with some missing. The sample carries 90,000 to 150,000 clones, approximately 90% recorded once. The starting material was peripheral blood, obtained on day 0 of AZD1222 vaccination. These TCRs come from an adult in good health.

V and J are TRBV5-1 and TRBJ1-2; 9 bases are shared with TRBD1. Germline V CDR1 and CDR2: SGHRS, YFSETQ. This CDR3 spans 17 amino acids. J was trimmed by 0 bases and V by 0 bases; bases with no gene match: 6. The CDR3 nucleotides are TGCGCCAGCAGCTTGGTACAGGGGGCGCGCCCTAACTATGGCTACACCTTC. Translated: CASSLVQGARPNYGYTF.

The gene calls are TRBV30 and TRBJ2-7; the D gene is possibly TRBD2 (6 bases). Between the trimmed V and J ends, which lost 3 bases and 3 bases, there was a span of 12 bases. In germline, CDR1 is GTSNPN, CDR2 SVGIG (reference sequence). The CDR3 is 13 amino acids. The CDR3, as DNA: TGTGCCTGGAGCCCCGGGGGTAACTACGAGCAGTACTTC. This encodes CAWSPGGNYEQYF.